Shown below are 17 T cell receptor beta chains from a single sample sequenced in a study of CD8+ T cells in alopecia areata. Following RNA extraction, reverse transcription yielded cDNA that acted as the sequencing template. Using immunoSEQ multiplex PCR, the repertoire was profiled, and TCRdb retains in-frame clones only, with some absent. The table lists 150,000 or so clones, around half of them singletons. The sample here was CD8+ T cells sorted from blood, taken at week 0. The source is a human donor with alopecia areata.

This clone qualifies as medium-sized (0.01 to 0.1%). This rearrangement joins TRBV7-2 to TRBJ1-1; no reliable D call. This CDR3 has 11 amino acids. CDR1 and CDR2 (germline): SGHTA, FQGNSA. V lost 6 bases and J 5 bases, leaving 7 bases between the germline ends. The CDR3 region has the DNA TGTGCCAGCAGTTACGAGACTGAAGCTTTCTTT. It yields the protein CASSYETEAFF.

This clone was found a few times. V and J are TRBV30 and TRBJ2-6; D unresolved. This CDR3 contains 13 residues. The germline V gene has CDR1 GTSNPN and CDR2 SVGIG (reference sequence). The V gene lost 4 bases and the J gene lost 0 bases, with 4 bases spanning the gap. As DNA, the CDR3 is TGTGCCTGGAAAGGCTCTGGGGCCAACGTCCTGACTTTC. Translated: CAWKGSGANVLTF.

This clone appeared many times. The chain employs TRBV4-3 and TRBJ2-6; no clear D gene. Germline CDR1 and CDR2: LGHNA and YSLEER. The V gene lost 4 bases and the J gene lost 0 bases, with 10 bases spanning the gap. This CDR3 is 16 amino acids long. CDR3 DNA: TGCGCCAGCAGCCGCAACCCGGGCTCTGGGGCCAACGTCCTGACTTTC. This sequence encodes CASSRNPGSGANVLTF.

This sequence joins TRBV30 and TRBJ1-1; 9 bases align to TRBD1. V gave up 5 bases and J gave up 7 bases; unmatched junction bases: 14. The CDR3 totals 15 residues. Germline lookup yields CDR1 GTSNPN and CDR2 SVGIG (reference sequence). The CDR3 DNA reads as TGTGCCTGGGCCTTGGACAGGGGAGGGGCAAGTGAAGCTTTCTTT. Protein: CAWALDRGGASEAFF.

This clone was seen just once. The J gene is TRBJ2-1, the V gene TRBV4-3; no clear D gene. Per the germline V gene, CDR1 is LGHNA and CDR2 is YSLEER. V was shortened by 1 base and J by 10 bases, with 8 bases between the two germline ends. The length of the CDR3 is 12 residues. The CDR3 protein is CASSQVMGEQFF. CDR3 bases: TGCGCCAGCAGCCAAGTTATGGGAGAGCAGTTCTTC.

Concerning this clone itself: The sample has other DNA sequences that encode this CDR3 too. The rearrangement uses TRBV29-1 and TRBJ2-7, with TRBD1 identical over 7 bases. V lost 6 bases and J lost 0; bases outside the gene matches: 5. This CDR3 has 13 residues. CDR1 is SQVTM, CDR2 ANQGSEA, per germline. CDR3 nucleotide sequence: TGCAGCGTCGTAAGGGACAGCTCCTACGAGCAGTACTTC. Its translation is CSVVRDSSYEQYF.

A few counts support this clone. The chain employs TRBV5-1 and TRBJ2-7; 9 positions agree with TRBD1. Germline V CDR1 and CDR2: SGHRS, YFSETQ. Trimming removed 4 bases from V and 6 bases from J; junction bases left unmatched: 17. The CDR3 extends over 17 amino acids. CDR3 sequence (DNA): TGCGCCAGCAGCCCACAGAATCGAATACAGGGGGCGATCGAGCAGTACTTC. It is translated as CASSPQNRIQGAIEQYF.

The sample holds a few counts of this clone. V gene TRBV9 combines with J gene TRBJ2-7; TRBD2 aligns across 8 bases. This CDR3 region has 15 residues. V lost 4 bases, J lost 0 bases, and 6 bases stayed unmatched. Germline values: CDR1 SGDLS, CDR2 YYNGEE. The DNA for the CDR3 is TGTGCCAGCAGCCCATCGGGGGGGCTCTCCTACGAGCAGTACTTC. This codes for CASSPSGGLSYEQYF.

The gene calls are TRBV5-1 and TRBJ2-2; D is ambiguous. The CDR3 loop spans 14 amino acids. Germline V gives CDR1 SGHRS, CDR2 YFSETQ. V lost 4 bases to trimming and J lost 6 bases, with 13 bases between them. In nucleotides, the CDR3 is TGCGCCAGCAGCCCCTCAGGTTTGGCCGGGGAGCTGTTTTTT. Protein product: CASSPSGLAGELFF.

CDR3 sequence: CASSPGIYNEQFF. The CDR3 nucleotides read TGTGCCAGCAGTCCAGGGATATACAATGAGCAGTTCTTC. This chain joins TRBV27 and TRBJ2-1; perhaps TRBD1 as D (5 bases). CDR1 and CDR2 (germline): MNHEY, SMNVEV (reference sequence). This CDR3 comprises 13 residues. The ends were cut back, 5 bases at V and 4 bases at J, with 9 bases in the middle.

The rearrangement joins TRBV6-1 to TRBJ2-7; D gene uncertain. Germline lookup yields CDR1 MNHNS and CDR2 SASEGT. This CDR3 comprises 13 residues. V was shortened by 2 bases and J by 3 bases, with 8 bases between the two germline ends. The CDR3 DNA is TGTGCCAGCAGTGAACAGTTCAGCTACGAGCAGTACTTC. Its protein is CASSEQFSYEQYF.

The sample holds a few counts of this clone. V is TRBV20-1 and J is TRBJ2-1; no firm D call. Trimming left V 6 bases short and J 10 bases short, with 7 bases between. Germline V gene lookup returns CDR1 DFQATT and CDR2 SNEGSKA (reference sequence). This CDR3 contains 9 residues. CDR3 sequence reads: CSATGEQFF. The DNA of the CDR3 is TGCAGTGCCACCGGGGAGCAGTTCTTC.

The chain joins TRBV29-1 to TRBJ2-2; a possible D gene is TRBD2 (5 bases). The CDR3 totals 11 residues. Trimming removed 7 bases from V and 7 bases from J, with 10 bases in between. The germline gives CDR1 SQVTM, CDR2 ANQGSEA. The CDR3 here is CSGERDGELFF. For the CDR3, the DNA is TGCAGCGGGGAGAGGGACGGGGAGCTGTTTTTT.

This clone turned up a few times. The gene calls are TRBV12-5 and TRBJ1-1; no reliable D call. CDR3 length equals 13 residues. Germline CDR1 LGHNT, CDR2 FRNRAP. The V end was cut by 0 bases, the J end by 5 bases, with 7 bases between. The CDR3 is CASGLVPVTEAFF. CDR3 nucleotide sequence: TGTGCTAGTGGTTTGGTACCAGTTACTGAAGCTTTCTTT.

This chain connects TRBV13 to TRBJ2-1; no clear D gene. V lost 1 base and J lost 5, with 12 bases in between. Germline V gene data show CDR1 as PRHDT and CDR2 as FYEKMQ (reference sequence). The length of the CDR3 is 15 residues. Written as DNA, the CDR3 is TGTGCCAGCAGCTTAGTTTCCAGCTTTCACAATGAGCAGTTCTTC. As protein: CASSLVSSFHNEQFF.

The chain uses TRBV4-3 and TRBJ2-3; the D gene is possibly TRBD2 (6 bases). The CDR3 runs 14 residues. Germline-derived CDR1 and CDR2 are LGHNA and YSLEER. Trimming took 1 base from V and 3 from J, leaving 8 bases between them. CDR3 residues: CASSQVGLTDTQYF. Written as DNA, the CDR3 is TGCGCCAGCAGCCAAGTAGGACTAACAGATACGCAGTATTTT.

The chain combines TRBV4-3 with TRBJ1-2; maybe TRBD1 (5 bases). Trimming stripped 0 bases from V and 8 bases from J, with 13 bases between. The CDR3 spans 14 residues. Per germline, CDR1 LGHNA and CDR2 YSLEER. The CDR3 protein is CASSQDLGREGYTF. CDR3 sequence (DNA): TGCGCCAGCAGCCAAGATCTCGGCAGGGAGGGCTACACCTTC.